This entry lists 17 T cell receptor beta chains sequenced from one sample in a study of T cells in Graves' hyperthyroidism and ophthalmopathy. The source material, RNA transcripts, was used to amplify TCR beta CDR3 regions. In the first-round RT-PCR of the TCR CDR3, the HTBI primer set was used. From the multiplex PCR reads, TCRdb called clonotypes with MiXCR, one entry per CDR3 protein. Of around 400,000 distinct CDR3 sequences in the sample, approximately 25% were seen once. The material sequenced was blood. Every receptor here comes from a man in his fifties with Graves' hyperthyroidism.

To note about this clonotype: At one of its ends the junction is not consistent with the germline gene, which may arise from a read error. J is TRBJ2-3 and V is TRBV6-5; D may be TRBD1 or TRBD2 (5 bases each). In germline, CDR1 is MNHEY, CDR2 SVGAGI. The CDR3 has 13 residues. The CDR3 DNA reads as TGTGCCAGGAGTTGGGGGAGCACAGATACGCAGTACTTT. This gives the protein CARSWGSTDTQYF.

This clonotype was counted between two and nine times. The V and J genes are TRBV3-1 and TRBJ2-3; tentative D call: TRBD2 (6 bases). CDR3 length: 15 amino acids. Germline loops: CDR1 LGHDT, CDR2 YNNKEL (reference sequence). V lost 1 base, J lost 2 bases, and 10 bases lay in between. The CDR3 nucleotides are TGTGCCAGCAGCCAAGCGGCTAGCGCCACAGATACGCAGTATTTT. Translated, it gives CASSQAASATDTQYF.

The chain recombines TRBV20-1 with TRBJ1-1; D ambiguous. This CDR3 is 10 amino acids long. Germline CDR1 and CDR2: DFQATT and SNEGSKA (reference sequence). Trimming removed 1 base at V and 11 bases at J, with 8 bases between. CDR3 loop: CSARATEAFF. In DNA form, the CDR3 reads TGCAGTGCTAGAGCTACGGAGGCTTTCTTT.

This clonotype was recorded a few times. The chain carries TRBV30 and TRBJ2-3, with D possibly being TRBD2 (5 bases). V was trimmed by 3 bases and J by 3 bases, leaving 19 bases between them. The CDR3 spans 16 residues. The germline V gene has CDR1 GTSNPN and CDR2 SVGIG (reference sequence). As DNA, the CDR3 is TGTGCCTGGAGCCGGGGTCTGGTAGCAACGACAGATACGCAGTATTTT. Its translation is CAWSRGLVATTDTQYF.

This clonotype was counted only a few times. The chain carries TRBV11-1 and TRBJ2-7, with 7 nucleotides matching TRBD1. The CDR3 length is 15 residues. Germline V CDR1 and CDR2: SGHAT, FQDESV (reference sequence). The V segment lost 3 bases and the J segment 2 bases; nucleotides outside the gene matches: 7. The DNA for the CDR3 is TGTGCCAGCAGCTTCACCGAGGGGGCGACCTACGAGCAGTACTTC. It yields the protein CASSFTEGATYEQYF.

A word on this clonotype: Given a much more abundant clone one base away, this may be a read error. The chain combines TRBV12-3 or TRBV12-4 with TRBJ2-7; weak D call: TRBD1 (5 bases). The CDR3 covers 15 residues. V lost 10 bases, J lost 0 bases, and 19 bases lay in between. The CDR3 nucleotides are TGTGCCAACAGCCCCCAGGGTTATAACTCCTACGAGCAGTACTTC. Its translation is CANSPQGYNSYEQYF.

The rearrangement joins TRBV4-1 to TRBJ1-5; TRBD1 is a possible D gene (5 bases). Germline CDR1 MGHRA, CDR2 YSYEKL. This CDR3 has 15 residues. V lost 0 bases and J lost 6, with 12 bases in between. CDR3 DNA: TGCGCCAGCAGCCAAGAACGGGGGGGTGCTCAGCCCCAGCATTTT. Its translation: CASSQERGGAQPQHF.

This rearrangement joins TRBV12-5 to TRBJ2-1; D is possibly TRBD1 or TRBD2 (5 bases each). Trimming removed 5 bases from V and 12 bases from J, with 14 bases in between. The CDR3 is made up of 12 amino acids. CDR1 is LGHNT, CDR2 FRNRAP, per germline. The CDR3 nucleotides read TGTGCTAGTGGTGCAACCGGGACGCGGCAGTTCTTC. This translates into CASGATGTRQFF.

The V gene is TRBV6-1, the J gene TRBJ1-1, with D perhaps matching TRBD1 (6 bases). Germline V lookup: CDR1 MNHNS, CDR2 SASEGT. The CDR3 is made up of 15 amino acids. V gave up 3 bases and J gave up 4 bases, with 15 bases separating them. The CDR3 DNA is TGTGCCAGCAGTGAGCGGCCCCTGGGGGCCACTGAAGCTTTCTTT. Protein: CASSERPLGATEAFF.

The V and J genes are TRBV7-3 and TRBJ2-1, with a possible D match to TRBD2 (6 bases). CDR3 length: 15 amino acids. Germline values: CDR1 SGHTA, CDR2 FQGTGA. V lost 4 bases, J lost 5 bases, and 15 bases lay in between. This CDR3 reads CASSSGRDGHNEQFF. DNA for the CDR3: TGTGCCAGCAGCTCGGGGCGGGACGGGCACAATGAGCAGTTCTTC.

The V and J genes are TRBV18 and TRBJ2-3; unclear D gene. The CDR3 length is 18 residues. The germline gives CDR1 KGHSH, CDR2 LQKENI. Trimming removed 1 base at V and 0 bases at J, with 17 bases between. The CDR3 loop reads CASSPQPWVDTSTDTQYF. The CDR3 DNA follows: TGTGCCAGCTCACCACAACCCTGGGTGGATACTAGCACAGATACGCAGTATTTT.

The gene calls are TRBV10-1 and TRBJ2-7, with 9 bases fitting TRBD1. Per germline, CDR1 WNHNN and CDR2 SYGVQD (reference sequence). The CDR3 is made up of 15 amino acids. J lost 1 base, V lost 6 bases, and 7 bases had no gene match. The CDR3 sequence: CASRPDRGESYEQYF. In DNA, the CDR3 is TGCGCCAGCAGACCCGACAGGGGGGAATCCTACGAGCAGTACTTC.

Notes on this clonotype: A read error may explain this, as a much larger clone is one base away. This chain links TRBV2 with TRBJ2-1; TRBD1 matches 7 bases. V lost 11 bases and J lost 8; bases outside the gene matches: 15. This CDR3 comprises 14 residues. Germline V gene sequence: CDR1 SNHLY, CDR2 FYNNEI. The CDR3 sequence is CAGNPRQGRDEQFF. In nucleotides, the CDR3 is TGTGCCGGCAACCCCCGACAGGGACGCGATGAGCAGTTCTTC.

To note about this clonotype: One end of the junction fails to match germline, which may point to a read error. This rearrangement joins TRBV7-7 to TRBJ1-2; maybe TRBD1 (5 bases). The CDR3 has 14 amino acids. Germline assignment: CDR1 SSHAT and CDR2 FNYEAQ (reference sequence). This CDR3 is CASSSRDGPYGYTF. Here the CDR3 DNA reads TGTGCTAGCAGCTCCCGGGACGGACCCTATGGCTACACCTTC.

This clonotype appeared many times. V usage is TRBV6-1 and J usage is TRBJ2-3; D uncertain. CDR3 size: 13 residues. Trimming took 3 bases from V and 5 from J, leaving 9 bases between them. The V gene's germline CDR1 is MNHNS and CDR2 SASEGT. CDR3 nucleotide sequence: TGTGCCAGCAGTGAGCTAGTAAGAGATACGCAGTATTTT. Protein product: CASSELVRDTQYF.

This clonotype was observed a few times. The chain uses TRBV30 and TRBJ2-7, with unresolved D. CDR1 and CDR2 (germline): GTSNPN, SVGIG (reference sequence). The CDR3 is 16 amino acids. Trimming removed 0 bases at V and 0 bases at J, with 15 bases between. The CDR3 sequence is CAWSVLGRSFSYEQYF. CDR3 coding DNA: TGTGCCTGGAGTGTACTTGGCAGGTCCTTCTCCTACGAGCAGTACTTC.

This clonotype was seen a few times. This chain joins TRBV10-3 and TRBJ2-3, with 8 bases aligning to TRBD2. Germline V gives CDR1 ENHRY, CDR2 SYGVKD. This CDR3 contains 13 residues. V dropped 7 bases and J dropped 6; count of bases not matched to a gene: 6. The CDR3 DNA reads TGTGCCATCAACCCGGGAGGGCCCGATACGCAGTATTTT. Its translation: CAINPGGPDTQYF.